The 9 T cell receptor beta chains given below trace back to one sample, sequenced in a study of cytomegalovirus exposure and HLA in healthy donors. The PCR contained 60 Vbeta and 13 Jbeta primers. Using immunoSEQ multiplex PCR, the repertoire was profiled, and TCRdb retains in-frame clones only, with some absent. The table includes about 130,000 clones, roughly four fifths detected once. The sequenced sample was PBMCs. Receptors originate from a male donor in good health and CMV-seronegative.

The chain carries TRBV7-9 and TRBJ1-2; 7 nucleotides match TRBD1. The germline V gene encodes CDR1 SEHNR and CDR2 FQNEAQ (reference sequence). V dropped 0 bases and J dropped 8; count of bases not matched to a gene: 3. The CDR3 runs 13 residues. For the CDR3, the DNA is TGTGCCAGCAGCTTAGCTCAGGGGGTCGGCTACACCTTC. It specifies CASSLAQGVGYTF.

This chain joins TRBV9 and TRBJ2-3; the D gene is possibly TRBD1 (6 bases). The germline V gene has CDR1 SGDLS and CDR2 YYNGEE. This CDR3 contains 16 residues. Between the trimmed V and J ends, which lost 0 bases and 5 bases, there was a span of 16 bases. The chain's CDR3 is CASSVVAGDTRDTQYF. The CDR3 nucleotides are TGTGCCAGCAGCGTAGTTGCAGGGGATACTAGAGATACGCAGTATTTT.

V gene TRBV4-3 combines with J gene TRBJ2-1; TRBD1 might be the D (5 bases). The V gene lost 0 bases and the J gene lost 8 bases, with 11 bases spanning the gap. This CDR3 contains 14 residues. Germline-derived CDR1 and CDR2 are LGHNA and YSLEER. The CDR3 DNA reads as TGCGCCAGCAGCCAAGATAGGGGCTGGGATGAGCAGTTCTTC. Amino acids: CASSQDRGWDEQFF.

The gene calls are TRBV19 and TRBJ1-2; 8 positions agree with TRBD1. There are 14 residues in the CDR3. Germline CDR1 reads LNHDA; CDR2 reads SQIVND (reference sequence). Trimming at V came to 6 bases and at J to 2 bases, leaving 5 bases not matched to a gene. CDR3 region: CASRRTGMNYGYTF. The CDR3 DNA follows: TGTGCCAGTAGAAGGACAGGGATGAACTATGGCTACACCTTC.

This clone was seen only once. The chain couples TRBV10-3 to TRBJ1-1; D remains ambiguous. V lost 5 bases to trimming and J lost 4 bases, with 11 bases between them. The CDR3 contains 13 residues. From germline, CDR1 is ENHRY and CDR2 SYGVKD. The DNA of the CDR3 is TGTGCCATCAGTCAAGGTCCGGGCACTGAAGCTTTCTTT. It yields the protein CAISQGPGTEAFF.

This chain connects TRBV7-2 to TRBJ2-7, with 8 bases fitting TRBD2. Per germline, CDR1 SGHTA and CDR2 FQGNSA. The CDR3 sequence is 18 residues long. Trimming at V came to 3 bases and at J to 2 bases, leaving 15 bases not matched to a gene. CDR3 DNA: TGTGCCAGCAGCTTTTCGATAGCGGGACCCAGATACCCCTACGAGCAGTACTTC. This gives the protein CASSFSIAGPRYPYEQYF.

The genes are TRBV28 and TRBJ2-7, with 7 nucleotides matching TRBD1. Germline loops: CDR1 MDHEN, CDR2 SYDVKM. After removal of 2 bases from V and 6 bases from J, the junction contained 4 bases not matched to a gene. The CDR3 consists of 13 residues. The CDR3 is CASSLTGAREQYF. The DNA of the CDR3 is TGTGCCAGCAGTTTAACAGGGGCCCGCGAGCAGTACTTC.

The chain uses TRBV7-8 and TRBJ1-4, with TRBD1 matching over 9 bases. V shed 4 bases and J 4 bases; nucleotides not matched to a gene: 13. Germline CDR1 reads SGHVS; CDR2 reads FQNEAQ. CDR3 length equals 18 residues. CDR3 amino acids: CASSSRGVDRGNNEKLFF. The CDR3 nucleotides are TGTGCCAGCAGCTCTAGGGGCGTAGACAGGGGGAATAATGAAAAACTGTTTTTT.

The rearrangement uses TRBV28 and TRBJ2-1, with TRBD2 identical over 8 bases. The CDR3 extends over 14 amino acids. CDR1 and CDR2 from the germline V gene are MDHEN and SYDVKM. After removal of 7 bases from V and 6 bases from J, the junction contained 8 bases not matched to a gene. The CDR3 coding sequence is TGTGCCAGCATCCGGGGACTAGGTTCCAATGAGCAGTTCTTC. It is translated as CASIRGLGSNEQFF.